These T cell receptor beta chains were read from a single sample in a study of T cells in Graves' hyperthyroidism and ophthalmopathy. MiXCR, run by TCRdb on the multiplex PCR reads, gives a single entry per CDR3 protein. The profile shows 500,000 to 550,000 distinct CDR3 sequences, 20% of them singletons. Specimen: blood. These receptors were obtained from a man aged 18 to 35 with Graves' hyperthyroidism. Both conserved end residues are part of each CDR3. Fields, in order: V gene, clone size, J gene, D gene, CDR3 protein, CDR3 DNA. D genes are given only for firm matches. A row's size may be missing; if present it is once, few, many or a size class.

V gene: TRBV20-1
clone size: NA
J gene: TRBJ1-1
D gene: NA
CDR3 protein: CSARVLYRNTEAFF
CDR3 DNA: TGCAGTGCTAGGGTGTTATACCGGAACACTGAAGCTTTCTTT

V gene: TRBV15
clone size: NA
J gene: TRBJ2-7
D gene: TRBD2
CDR3 protein: CATSTHSRGLAGAEQYF
CDR3 DNA: TGTGCCACCAGCACGCACTCCAGGGGACTAGCGGGAGCCGAGCAGTACTTC

V gene: TRBV19
clone size: many
J gene: TRBJ2-7
D gene: TRBD2
CDR3 protein: CASSLTGSGNEQYF
CDR3 DNA: TGTGCCAGTAGCTTGACTGGGAGCGGGAACGAGCAGTACTTC

V gene: TRBV15
clone size: NA
J gene: TRBJ2-7
D gene: TRBD2
CDR3 protein: CATSRTSGRAYEQYF
CDR3 DNA: TGTGCCACCAGCAGAACTAGCGGGAGGGCCTACGAGCAGTACTTC

V gene: TRBV20-1
clone size: many
J gene: TRBJ1-2
D gene: NA
CDR3 protein: CSARVPLDRRYGYTF
CDR3 DNA: TGCAGTGCTAGAGTCCCCCTGGACAGAAGATATGGCTACACCTTC

V gene: TRBV6-2/TRBV6-3
clone size: NA
J gene: TRBJ2-5
D gene: NA
CDR3 protein: CASSYRESETQYF
CDR3 DNA: TGTGCCAGCAGTTACAGGGAGTCGGAGACCCAGTACTTC

V gene: TRBV4-1
clone size: once
J gene: TRBJ2-5
D gene: TRBD1
CDR3 protein: CASSFRDRPQETQYF
CDR3 DNA: TGCGCCAGCAGCTTTCGGGACAGACCCCAAGAGACCCAGTACTTC

V gene: TRBV7-3
clone size: many
J gene: TRBJ1-2
D gene: NA
CDR3 protein: CAVHREDTF
CDR3 DNA: TGTGCCGTCCACCGTGAGGACACCTTC

V gene: TRBV9
clone size: few
J gene: TRBJ1-1
D gene: NA
CDR3 protein: CSSSVGQPGTEAFF
CDR3 DNA: TGCTCCAGCAGCGTAGGGCAGCCGGGGACTGAAGCTTTCTTT

V gene: TRBV30
clone size: NA
J gene: TRBJ1-1
D gene: NA
CDR3 protein: CAWSGLRENTEAFF
CDR3 DNA: TGTGCCTGGAGTGGTTTACGGGAGAACACTGAAGCTTTCTTT

V gene: TRBV28
clone size: many
J gene: TRBJ1-5
D gene: TRBD1
CDR3 protein: CASSPSTGVHQPQHF
CDR3 DNA: TGTGCCAGCAGCCCCTCGACAGGGGTCCATCAGCCCCAGCATTTT

V gene: TRBV12-3/TRBV12-4
clone size: NA
J gene: TRBJ2-5
D gene: NA
CDR3 protein: CASSLAFGGGVQETQYF
CDR3 DNA: TGTGCCAGCAGTTTAGCGTTTGGCGGGGGCGTCCAAGAGACCCAGTACTTC

V gene: TRBV12-3/TRBV12-4
clone size: few
J gene: TRBJ2-7
D gene: TRBD2
CDR3 protein: CASTIAGGAYEQYF
CDR3 DNA: TGTGCCAGCACCATAGCGGGGGGGGCCTACGAGCAGTACTTC

V gene: TRBV12-3/TRBV12-4
clone size: NA
J gene: TRBJ1-6
D gene: NA
CDR3 protein: CASSLTSPLHF
CDR3 DNA: TGTGCCAGCAGTTTGACATCACCCCTCCACTTT

V gene: TRBV6-5
clone size: NA
J gene: TRBJ1-5
D gene: NA
CDR3 protein: CASSTIGGVNPSQHF
CDR3 DNA: TGTGCCAGCAGTACTATAGGGGGGGTCAATCCGTCCCAGCATTTT

V gene: TRBV28
clone size: few
J gene: TRBJ2-7
D gene: NA
CDR3 protein: CASNFGAGYEQYF
CDR3 DNA: TGTGCCAGCAACTTCGGGGCCGGGTACGAGCAGTACTTC

V gene: TRBV6-2/TRBV6-3
clone size: many
J gene: TRBJ1-2
D gene: NA
CDR3 protein: CASSYLGHQLYGYTF
CDR3 DNA: TGTGCCAGCAGTTACTTGGGACACCAACTCTATGGCTACACCTTC

V gene: TRBV19
clone size: many
J gene: TRBJ1-1
D gene: NA
CDR3 protein: CASSPRGGNTEAFF
CDR3 DNA: TGTGCCAGTAGTCCCAGGGGCGGTAACACTGAAGCTTTCTTT

V gene: TRBV4-1
clone size: few
J gene: TRBJ1-3
D gene: NA
CDR3 protein: CASSQGRARRAGNTIYF
CDR3 DNA: TGCGCCAGCAGCCAAGGACGGGCGAGGAGGGCGGGTAACACCATATATTTT

V gene: TRBV28
clone size: NA
J gene: TRBJ2-7
D gene: TRBD2
CDR3 protein: CASSLGLRLAGATYEQYF
CDR3 DNA: TGTGCCAGCAGCTTAGGTTTGAGGCTAGCGGGGGCCACCTACGAGCAGTACTTC

V gene: TRBV2
clone size: many
J gene: TRBJ1-1
D gene: NA
CDR3 protein: CASISWTVNTEAFF
CDR3 DNA: TGTGCCAGCATCTCCTGGACAGTGAACACTGAAGCTTTCTTT

V gene: TRBV19
clone size: many
J gene: TRBJ2-7
D gene: TRBD1
CDR3 protein: CATQRTGGIYEQYF
CDR3 DNA: TGTGCCACCCAGCGGACAGGGGGAATCTACGAGCAGTACTTC

V gene: TRBV6-1
clone size: many
J gene: TRBJ1-1
D gene: TRBD1
CDR3 protein: CASSEYTLGQLNTEAFF
CDR3 DNA: TGTGCCAGCAGTGAATACACCTTGGGACAGTTGAACACTGAAGCTTTCTTT

V gene: TRBV24-1
clone size: many
J gene: TRBJ2-5
D gene: TRBD1
CDR3 protein: CATSDQTDREETQYF
CDR3 DNA: TGTGCCACCAGTGACCAAACGGACAGGGAGGAGACCCAGTACTTC

V gene: TRBV28
clone size: many
J gene: TRBJ2-7
D gene: TRBD1
CDR3 protein: CASSLTGTDCEQYF
CDR3 DNA: TGTGCCAGCAGTTTGACCGGGACAGATTGCGAGCAGTACTTC

V gene: TRBV2
clone size: many
J gene: TRBJ1-2
D gene: NA
CDR3 protein: CASRETTGTREGYTF
CDR3 DNA: TGTGCCAGCAGGGAGACTACAGGGACAAGAGAGGGCTACACCTTC

V gene: TRBV7-6
clone size: NA
J gene: TRBJ2-2
D gene: TRBD1
CDR3 protein: CASSFSIGTANTGELFF
CDR3 DNA: TGTGCCAGCAGCTTCTCAATTGGGACAGCGAACACCGGGGAGCTGTTTTTT

V gene: TRBV7-2
clone size: many
J gene: TRBJ2-7
D gene: NA
CDR3 protein: CASSSDDIQQYF
CDR3 DNA: TGTGCCAGCAGCTCCGACGACATCCAGCAGTACTTC

V gene: TRBV12-3/TRBV12-4
clone size: many
J gene: TRBJ2-7
D gene: NA
CDR3 protein: CASSFDWALNEQYF
CDR3 DNA: TGTGCCAGCAGTTTCGACTGGGCCCTAAACGAGCAGTACTTC

V gene: TRBV20-1
clone size: many
J gene: TRBJ1-5
D gene: TRBD1
CDR3 protein: CSARQGIGGNQPQHF
CDR3 DNA: TGCAGTGCCCGACAGGGAATTGGGGGCAATCAGCCCCAGCATTTT

V gene: TRBV6-5
clone size: NA
J gene: TRBJ2-3
D gene: TRBD2
CDR3 protein: CASSHALAGAVDTQYF
CDR3 DNA: TGTGCCAGCAGTCACGCCTTAGCGGGGGCGGTAGATACGCAGTATTTT

V gene: TRBV5-4
clone size: many
J gene: TRBJ1-5
D gene: NA
CDR3 protein: CATSAGRDQPQHF
CDR3 DNA: TGTGCCACCTCCGCAGGGAGGGATCAGCCCCAGCATTTT

V gene: TRBV30
clone size: many
J gene: TRBJ2-5
D gene: NA
CDR3 protein: CAWSVLQKETQYF
CDR3 DNA: TGTGCCTGGAGTGTACTTCAAAAAGAGACCCAGTACTTC

V gene: TRBV19
clone size: NA
J gene: TRBJ1-5
D gene: NA
CDR3 protein: CASINPRRWDQPQHF
CDR3 DNA: TGTGCCAGTATAAACCCCAGGCGATGGGATCAGCCCCAGCATTTT

V gene: TRBV25-1
clone size: NA
J gene: TRBJ2-7
D gene: NA
CDR3 protein: CASSATGTGVSYEQYF
CDR3 DNA: TGTGCCAGCAGTGCGACCGGGACGGGAGTCTCCTACGAGCAGTACTTC

V gene: TRBV7-8
clone size: many
J gene: TRBJ2-6
D gene: NA
CDR3 protein: CASSPPSGSGANVLTF
CDR3 DNA: TGTGCCAGCAGCCCCCCTTCAGGCTCTGGGGCCAACGTCCTGACTTTC

V gene: TRBV5-1
clone size: many
J gene: TRBJ1-5
D gene: NA
CDR3 protein: CASSLVAGQPQHF
CDR3 DNA: TGCGCCAGCAGCTTGGTGGCGGGACAGCCCCAGCATTTT

V gene: TRBV20-1
clone size: few
J gene: TRBJ2-5
D gene: NA
CDR3 protein: CSGILGQETQYF
CDR3 DNA: TGCAGTGGGATCTTGGGTCAAGAGACCCAGTACTTC

V gene: TRBV12-5
clone size: many
J gene: TRBJ2-5
D gene: NA
CDR3 protein: CASGSDGEVETQYF
CDR3 DNA: TGTGCTAGTGGTTCCGACGGTGAGGTGGAGACCCAGTACTTC

V gene: TRBV12-3/TRBV12-4
clone size: few
J gene: TRBJ1-6
D gene: NA
CDR3 protein: CASSPGYSPLHF
CDR3 DNA: TGTGCCAGCAGCCCAGGGTATTCACCCCTCCACTTT

V gene: TRBV25-1
clone size: many
J gene: TRBJ2-7
D gene: NA
CDR3 protein: CASSDLLGWGEQYF
CDR3 DNA: TGTGCCAGCAGTGATTTATTGGGATGGGGCGAGCAGTACTTC